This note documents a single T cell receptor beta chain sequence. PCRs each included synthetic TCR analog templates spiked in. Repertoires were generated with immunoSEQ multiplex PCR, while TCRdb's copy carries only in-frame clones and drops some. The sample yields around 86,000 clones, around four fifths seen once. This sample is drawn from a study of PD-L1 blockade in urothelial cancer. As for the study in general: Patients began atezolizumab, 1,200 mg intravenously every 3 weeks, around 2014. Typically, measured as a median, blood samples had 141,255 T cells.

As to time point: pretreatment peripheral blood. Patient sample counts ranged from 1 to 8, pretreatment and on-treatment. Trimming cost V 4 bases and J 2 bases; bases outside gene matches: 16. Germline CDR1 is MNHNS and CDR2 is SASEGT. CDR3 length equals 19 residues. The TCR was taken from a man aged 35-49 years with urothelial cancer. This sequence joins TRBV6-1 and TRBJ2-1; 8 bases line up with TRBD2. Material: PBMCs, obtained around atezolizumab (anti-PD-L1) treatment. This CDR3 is CASSGEGRQTGLAYNEQFF. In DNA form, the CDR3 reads TGTGCCAGCAGTGGGGAAGGCCGGCAAACGGGACTAGCCTACAATGAGCAGTTCTTC.